The 8 T cell receptor beta chains reported below all come from one sample, sequenced in a study of EBV T-cell therapy then PD-1 blockade in nasopharyngeal carcinoma (dated by TCRdb to about 2021). The method was the immunoSEQ multiplex PCR assay. This is the immuneACCESS table as TCRdb keeps it, with only in-frame sequences that have V and J called. A part of the clones is gone; compared with another copy, unresolved V genes explain less than half, and the rest is unexplained. Within this sample are around 19,000 clones, with around 80% of them counted one time only. The biggest ten clones account for roughly a third of the sample. The time point label, read with the paper, signifies: 266 days after commencement of treatment, after nivolumab therapy. The sample's treatment or condition label is to be understood as: AdE1-LMPpoly-expanded autologous EBV-specific T-cell therapy followed by anti-PD-1 nivolumab.

The antigens these receptors bind are not known. This specimen consisted of CD8+ T cells from blood, obtained at day 266 from a patient whose treatment included autologous EBV-specific T cells and nivolumab. These receptors all stem from a man aged 35-49 years with nasopharyngeal carcinoma.

The gene calls are TRBV7-2 and TRBJ2-3; 7 nucleotides match TRBD2. There are 16 residues in the CDR3. V shed 2 bases, J shed 5 bases, and the junction held 10 bases outside the gene matches. Germline CDR1 SGHTA, CDR2 FQGNSA. CDR3: CASSLLGGGTRDTQYF. Here the CDR3 DNA reads TGTGCCAGCAGCTTATTGGGCGGGGGTACCAGAGATACGCAGTATTTT.

This chain connects TRBV7-2 to TRBJ2-1; TRBD2 is a possible D gene (6 bases). Trimming stripped 6 bases from V and 5 bases from J, with 14 bases between. The CDR3 loop spans 14 amino acids. CDR1 is SGHTA and CDR2 is FQGNSA in the germline V gene. DNA for the CDR3: TGTGCCAGCAGTTGGGGCCCGGGAGACAATGAGCAGTTCTTC. Translated, it gives CASSWGPGDNEQFF. The variable domain in full, with the rest retrieved from reference TRBV7-2 and TRBJ2-1, is GAGVSQSPSNKVTEKGKDVELRCDPISGHTALYWYRQSLGQGLEFLIYFQGNSAPDKSGLPSDRFSAERTGGSVSTLTIQRTQQEDSAVYLCASSWGPGDNEQFFGPGTRLTVL.

This chain uses TRBV6-1 with TRBJ2-3; TRBD1 matches at 8 bases. The CDR3 is made up of 15 amino acids. The ends lost 2 bases at V and 1 base at J; junction bases unmatched: 2. In germline, CDR1 is MNHNS, CDR2 SASEGT. CDR3 residues: CASSEQTGGTDTQYF. The CDR3 region has the DNA TGTGCCAGCAGTGAACAGACAGGGGGCACAGATACGCAGTATTTT.

This rearrangement joins TRBV28 to TRBJ2-2, with 7 positions matching TRBD1. CDR1 and CDR2 (germline): MDHEN, SYDVKM. The junction had 2 bases not matched to a gene; V was cut back by 5 bases and J by 5 bases. The CDR3 totals 13 residues. CDR3 sequence (DNA): TGTGCCAGCAGTCTACAGGGGACCGGGGAGCTGTTTTTT. It specifies CASSLQGTGELFF. Variable domain in full (rest from reference TRBV28 and TRBJ2-2): DVKVTQSSRYLVKRTGEKVFLECVQDMDHENMFWYRQDPGLGLRLIYFSYDVKMKEKGDIPEGYSVSREKKERFSLILESASTNQTSMYLCASSLQGTGELFFGEGSRLTVL.

The chain recombines TRBV29-1 with TRBJ2-7; no firm D call. There are 12 residues in the CDR3. V lost 4 bases to trimming and J lost 2 bases, with 9 bases between them. Germline V gene sequence: CDR1 SQVTM, CDR2 ANQGSEA. The CDR3 DNA follows: TGCAGCGTTGCCGGAGAGCCCTACGAGCAGTACTTC. It encodes CSVAGEPYEQYF.

The V and J genes are TRBV7-9 and TRBJ2-7; no firm D call. The CDR3 totals 15 residues. The V gene's germline CDR1 is SEHNR and CDR2 FQNEAQ (reference sequence). Trimming cost V 5 bases and J 2 bases, with 16 bases left between them. CDR3 bases: TGTGCCAGCAGCCATCTAGTTCCCGGGCCCTACGAGCAGTACTTC. Protein sequence: CASSHLVPGPYEQYF.

The V call is TRBV5-1, the J call TRBJ2-1; 9 bases map to TRBD1. Trimming cost V 2 bases and J 4 bases; bases outside gene matches: 10. CDR1 is SGHRS, CDR2 YFSETQ, per germline. The CDR3 contains 17 residues. The CDR3 sequence is CASSLAQGAVNYNEQFF. The CDR3 DNA is TGCGCCAGCAGCTTAGCACAGGGGGCGGTCAATTACAATGAGCAGTTCTTC. The whole variable domain, filled in from reference TRBV5-1 and TRBJ2-1, reads KAGVTQTPRYLIKTRGQQVTLSCSPISGHRSVSWYQQTPGQGLQFLFEYFSETQRNKGNFPGRFSGRQFSNSRSEMNVSTLELGDSALYLCASSLAQGAVNYNEQFFGPGTRLTVL.

The CDR3 region is CASSPLGSGDKPGNTIYF. CDR3 DNA: TGTGCCAGCAGCCCCTTGGGCTCGGGGGATAAGCCTGGAAACACCATATATTTT. This rearrangement joins TRBV7-9 to TRBJ1-3, with D tentatively TRBD1 (5 bases). V was cut by 5 bases and J by 2 bases, with 22 bases left in between. The CDR3 has 18 amino acids. Germline-derived CDR1 and CDR2 are SEHNR and FQNEAQ (reference sequence).